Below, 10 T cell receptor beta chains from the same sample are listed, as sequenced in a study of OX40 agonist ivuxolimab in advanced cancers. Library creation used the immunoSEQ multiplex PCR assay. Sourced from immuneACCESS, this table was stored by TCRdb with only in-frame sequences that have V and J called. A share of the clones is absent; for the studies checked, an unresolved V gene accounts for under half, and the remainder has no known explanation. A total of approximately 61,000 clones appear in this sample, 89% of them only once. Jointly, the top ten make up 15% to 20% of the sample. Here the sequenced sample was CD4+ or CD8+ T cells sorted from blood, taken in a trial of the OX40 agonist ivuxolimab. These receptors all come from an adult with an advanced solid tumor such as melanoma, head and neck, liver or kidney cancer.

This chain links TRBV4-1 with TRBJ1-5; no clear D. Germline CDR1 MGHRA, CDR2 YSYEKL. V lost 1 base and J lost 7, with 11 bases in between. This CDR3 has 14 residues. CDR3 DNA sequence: TGCGCCAGCAGCCAAGTCGGGGAAGGACAGCCCCAGCATTTT. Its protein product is CASSQVGEGQPQHF.

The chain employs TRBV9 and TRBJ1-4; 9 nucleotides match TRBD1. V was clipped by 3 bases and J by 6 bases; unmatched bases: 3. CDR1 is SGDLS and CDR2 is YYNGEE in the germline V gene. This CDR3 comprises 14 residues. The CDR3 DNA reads TGTGCCAGCAGCGGTAGACAGGGGGATGAAAAACTGTTTTTT. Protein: CASSGRQGDEKLFF. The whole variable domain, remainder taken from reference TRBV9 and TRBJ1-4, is DSGVTQTPKHLITATGQRVTLRCSPRSGDLSVYWYQQSLDQGLQFLIQYYNGEERAKGNILERFSAQQFPDLHSELNLSSLELGDSALYFCASSGRQGDEKLFFGSGTQLSVL.

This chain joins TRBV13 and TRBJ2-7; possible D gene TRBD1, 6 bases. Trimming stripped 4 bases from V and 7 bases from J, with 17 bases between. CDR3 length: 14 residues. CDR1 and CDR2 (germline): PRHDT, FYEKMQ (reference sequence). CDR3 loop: CASSSRDTLGEQYF. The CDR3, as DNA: TGTGCCAGCAGCTCCCGGGACACCTTAGGGGAGCAGTACTTC.

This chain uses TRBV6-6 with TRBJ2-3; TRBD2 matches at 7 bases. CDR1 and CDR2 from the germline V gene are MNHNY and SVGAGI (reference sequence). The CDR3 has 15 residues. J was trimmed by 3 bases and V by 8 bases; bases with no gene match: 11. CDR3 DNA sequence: TGTGCCAGCTTCCTGTGGGGGGGGGAGACAGATACGCAGTATTTT. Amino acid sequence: CASFLWGGETDTQYF.

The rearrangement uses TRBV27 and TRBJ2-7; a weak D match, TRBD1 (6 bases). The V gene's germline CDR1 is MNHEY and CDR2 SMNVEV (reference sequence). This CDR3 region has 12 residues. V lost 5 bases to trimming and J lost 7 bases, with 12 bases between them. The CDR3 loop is CASSKQTGEQYF. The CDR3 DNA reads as TGTGCCAGCAGTAAACAGACAGGAGAGCAGTACTTC.

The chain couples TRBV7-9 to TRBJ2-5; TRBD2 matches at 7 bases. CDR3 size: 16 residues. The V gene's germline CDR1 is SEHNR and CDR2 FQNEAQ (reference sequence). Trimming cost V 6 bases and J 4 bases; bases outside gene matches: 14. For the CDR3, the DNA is TGTGCCAGCAGTAGCCCTTTGGGGAGGGCCCGAGAGACCCAGTACTTC. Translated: CASSSPLGRARETQYF.

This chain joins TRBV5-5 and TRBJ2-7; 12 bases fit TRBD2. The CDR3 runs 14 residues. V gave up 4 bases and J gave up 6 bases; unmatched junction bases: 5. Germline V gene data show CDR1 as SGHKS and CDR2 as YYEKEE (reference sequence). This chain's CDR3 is CASSPTSGRGEQYF. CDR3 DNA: TGTGCCAGCAGCCCGACTAGCGGGAGAGGCGAGCAGTACTTC.

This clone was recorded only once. CDR3 DNA: TGTGCCAGCAGTTGGGCCGATAGCAATCAGCCCCAGCATTTT. As protein: CASSWADSNQPQHF. The rearrangement links TRBV6-6 to TRBJ1-5, with D unclear. Trimming removed 4 bases from V and 0 bases from J, with 7 bases in between. This CDR3 is 14 amino acids long. The germline V gene has CDR1 MNHNY and CDR2 SVGAGI (reference sequence).

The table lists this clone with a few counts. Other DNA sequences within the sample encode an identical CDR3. CDR3 in amino acids: CASSLVSRNTEAFF. CDR3 coding DNA: TGTGCCAGCAGCTTAGTATCCCGAAACACTGAAGCTTTCTTT. This chain joins TRBV11-3 and TRBJ1-1; unclear D gene. The CDR3 has 14 residues. The germline V gene has CDR1 SGHNT and CDR2 YENEEA. Between the trimmed V and J ends, which lost 1 base and 2 bases, there was a span of 8 bases.

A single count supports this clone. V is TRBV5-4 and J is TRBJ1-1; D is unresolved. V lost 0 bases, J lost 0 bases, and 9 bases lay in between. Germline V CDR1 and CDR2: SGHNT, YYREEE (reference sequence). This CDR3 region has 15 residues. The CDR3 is CASSLGRSMNTEAFF. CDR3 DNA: TGTGCCAGCAGCTTGGGTCGGAGCATGAACACTGAAGCTTTCTTT.